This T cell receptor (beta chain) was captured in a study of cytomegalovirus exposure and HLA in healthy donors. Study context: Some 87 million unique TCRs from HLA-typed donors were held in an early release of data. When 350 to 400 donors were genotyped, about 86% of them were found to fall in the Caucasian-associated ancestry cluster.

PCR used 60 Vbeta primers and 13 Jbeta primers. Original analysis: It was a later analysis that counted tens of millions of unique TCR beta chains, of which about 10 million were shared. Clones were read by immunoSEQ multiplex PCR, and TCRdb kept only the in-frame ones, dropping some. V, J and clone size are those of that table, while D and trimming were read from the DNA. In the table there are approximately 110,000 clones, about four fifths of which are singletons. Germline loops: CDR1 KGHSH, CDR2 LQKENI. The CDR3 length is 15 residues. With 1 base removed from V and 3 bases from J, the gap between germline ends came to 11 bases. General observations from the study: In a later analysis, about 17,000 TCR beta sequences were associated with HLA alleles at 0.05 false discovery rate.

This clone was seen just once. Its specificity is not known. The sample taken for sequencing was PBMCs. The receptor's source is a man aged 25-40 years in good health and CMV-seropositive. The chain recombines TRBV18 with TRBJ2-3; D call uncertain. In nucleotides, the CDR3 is TGTGCCAGCTCACCACGGTTGGCATTGACAGATACGCAGTATTTT. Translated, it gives CASSPRLALTDTQYF.